The 14 T cell receptor beta chains listed next were all sequenced from one sample in a study of Graves' ophthalmopathy and Graves' hyperthyroidism (dated 2018 in TCRdb). TCRdb names Illumina HiSeq 2000 as the instrument used. TCR beta CDR3 regions were amplified from RNA transcripts for repertoire sequencing. A first-round RT-PCR used HTBI primers with the Qiagen OneStep RT-PCR kit, followed by a second-round multiplex PCR, size selection and purification. In TCRdb, the public reads were trimmed at Q25 with fastp and aligned with MiXCR, with productive beta chains retained. CDR3 protein sequences are deduplicated, and each keeps its most common genes and DNA. The sample table contains approximately 700,000 distinct CDR3 sequences; only one count was recorded for around 40% of them. Together, the top ten hold 44% of the sample. Source material: peripheral blood. These TCRs come from an adult man with Graves' ophthalmopathy.

This clonotype was counted between two and nine times. This sequence joins TRBV10-3 and TRBJ2-7, with TRBD2 matching 7 bases. Unmatched junction bases numbered 14, after V lost 6 bases and J lost 9 bases. CDR1 ENHRY and CDR2 SYGVKD come from the germline V gene. There are 14 residues in the CDR3. This CDR3 is CAIREIKAGSGQYF. The DNA for the CDR3 is TGTGCCATCAGGGAGATAAAAGCGGGATCGGGGCAGTACTTC.

This clonotype was observed many times. The chain is built from TRBV7-9 and TRBJ2-6; D unclear. CDR1 is SEHNR, CDR2 FQNEAQ, per germline (reference sequence). V was cut by 8 bases and J by 0 bases, with 14 bases left in between. The CDR3 sequence is 16 residues long. The DNA of the CDR3 is TGTGCCAGCGCAAGACAAGGGAACTCTGGGGCCAACGTCCTGACTTTC. It encodes CASARQGNSGANVLTF.

This clonotype was observed a single time. The CDR3 here is CASTQGTGNRETQYF. CDR3 bases: TGTGCCAGCACCCAAGGGACAGGGAACCGAGAGACCCAGTACTTC. The chain has TRBV7-6 and TRBJ2-7, with 9 bases that match TRBD1. Gene TRBJ2-5 matches the end of the DNA better, so the J call may be wrong. The CDR3 extends over 15 amino acids. Germline CDR1 reads SGHVS; CDR2 reads FNYEAQ.

The rearrangement uses TRBV9 and TRBJ2-5; 8 nucleotides match TRBD1. There are 14 residues in the CDR3. CDR1 is SGDLS and CDR2 is YYNGEE in the germline V gene. V lost 4 bases, J lost 4 bases, and 6 bases stayed unmatched. The CDR3 reads CASSRTGTGETQYF. In DNA form, the CDR3 reads TGTGCCAGCAGCCGAACGGGGACAGGAGAGACCCAGTACTTC. Using reference TRBV9 and TRBJ2-5 for the parts outside the CDR3, the full variable domain is DSGVTQTPKHLITATGQRVTLRCSPRSGDLSVYWYQQSLDQGLQFLIQYYNGEERAKGNILERFSAQQFPDLHSELNLSSLELGDSALYFCASSRTGTGETQYFGPGTRLLVL.

This clonotype appeared a few times. One end of the junction is discordant with germline, which a read error may explain. The chain recombines TRBV7-9 with TRBJ2-5; D may be TRBD2 (5 bases). This CDR3 has 14 amino acids. The germline V gene encodes CDR1 SEHNR and CDR2 FQNEAQ (reference sequence). CDR3 amino acids: CASSQAADQETQYF. The CDR3 nucleotides are TGCGCCAGCAGCCAAGCGGCAGACCAAGAGACCCAGTACTTC. Full variable domain (outside the CDR3, taken from reference TRBV7-9 and TRBJ2-5): DTGVSQNPRHKITKRGQNVTFRCDPISEHNRLYWYRQTLGQGPEFLTYFQNEAQLEKSRLLSDRFSAERPKGSFSTLEIQRTEQGDSAMYLCASSQAADQETQYFGPGTRLLVL.

With regard to this clonotype: A junction boundary mismatches the germline segment, possibly from a read error. This sequence joins TRBV10-3 and TRBJ2-7; perhaps TRBD1 as D (6 bases). CDR1 and CDR2 (germline): ENHRY, SYGVKD. The CDR3 covers 14 residues. The CDR3 here is CASSIAGDGDEQYF. Written as DNA, the CDR3 is TGTGCCAGCAGTATTGCAGGGGATGGCGACGAGCAGTACTTC.

V gene TRBV20-1 combines with J gene TRBJ1-2; D perhaps matches TRBD1 (6 bases). Looked up from germline, CDR1 is DFQATT and CDR2 is SNEGSKA (reference sequence). The germline V and J ends were trimmed by 4 bases and 4 bases, with 16 bases remaining between them. This CDR3 is built from 14 residues. CDR3 sequence: CSATEVAGVYGYTF. In DNA, the CDR3 is TGCAGTGCTACCGAGGTGGCAGGGGTCTATGGCTACACCTTC.

Turning to this clonotype: A much larger clone lies a single base off, so this may be a read error. This sequence joins TRBV29-1 and TRBJ2-7; D is unclear. The CDR3 sequence is 12 residues long. The germline V gene encodes CDR1 SQVTM and CDR2 ANQGSEA. The V and J ends lost 1 base and 3 bases respectively, with 7 bases between them. This CDR3 reads CSVEVGFYEQYF. The CDR3 DNA follows: TGCAGCGTTGAAGTGGGCTTCTACGAGCAGTACTTC.

In regard to this clonotype: One end of the junction fails to match germline, which may point to a read error. The genes are TRBV20-1 and TRBJ2-5; tentatively, D is TRBD1 or TRBD2 (6 bases each). Germline CDR1 reads DFQATT; CDR2 reads SNEGSKA (reference sequence). The CDR3 is made up of 12 amino acids. CDR3 coding DNA: TGCACTGCTAGAACAGGGAGGAAGACCCAGTACTTC. Protein product: CTARTGRKTQYF.

Remarks on this clonotype: One base away lies a much larger clone, so this may be a sequencing read error. The chain has TRBV9 and TRBJ1-4; D gene uncertain. From germline, CDR1 is SGDLS and CDR2 YYNGEE. The CDR3 extends over 15 amino acids. The CDR3 loop is CAGSPSKGTLEELFF. In DNA, the CDR3 is TGTGCCGGCAGCCCAAGTAAGGGTACCTTAGAGGAACTGTTTTTT.

Details on this clonotype: With a much larger clone just one base away, this may be a read error. The chain employs TRBV20-1 and TRBJ1-5; TRBD1 might be the D (6 bases). In germline, CDR1 is DFQATT, CDR2 SNEGSKA (reference sequence). With 4 bases removed from V and 0 bases from J, the gap between germline ends came to 13 bases. The CDR3 contains 15 residues. The CDR3 DNA is TGCAGTGCTAAACTGGGGGCCAATAGCAATCAGCCCCAGCATTTT. Translated: CSAKLGANSNQPQHF.

This clonotype was seen once. The chain links TRBV20-1 to TRBJ2-7, with no clear D. Per germline, CDR1 DFQATT and CDR2 SNEGSKA (reference sequence). The CDR3 has 16 residues. Trimming cost V 0 bases and J 3 bases, with 18 bases left between them. The CDR3 reads CSARDYFGGSSYEQYF. CDR3 DNA sequence: TGCAGTGCTAGAGATTATTTCGGCGGTTCAAGCTACGAGCAGTACTTC.

In its sample, this clonotype was seen a few times. The chain couples TRBV2 to TRBJ1-2; TRBD1 matches 7 bases. The CDR3 is made up of 15 amino acids. V was clipped by 6 bases and J by 5 bases; unmatched bases: 12. Per germline, CDR1 SNHLY and CDR2 FYNNEI. The CDR3 sequence is CASRPRTGTDYGYTF. CDR3 sequence (DNA): TGTGCCAGCAGACCCAGAACCGGGACAGATTATGGCTACACCTTC.

This clonotype came up a few times. The V call is TRBV7-2, the J call TRBJ2-2, with 8 bases fitting TRBD2. Unmatched junction bases numbered 7, after V lost 1 base and J lost 6 bases. CDR1 SGHTA and CDR2 FQGNSA come from the germline V gene. CDR3 size: 16 residues. This CDR3 is CASSLEAGVASGELFF. The CDR3 DNA reads as TGTGCCAGCAGCTTAGAAGCGGGAGTAGCGTCCGGGGAGCTGTTTTTT.